This T cell receptor (beta chain) came from a study of T cell responses to AZD1222 COVID-19 vaccine. This CDR3 contains 14 residues. The germline gives CDR1 SGHVS, CDR2 FNYEAQ. V dropped 5 bases and J dropped 2; count of bases not matched to a gene: 4. The assay was immunoSEQ multiplex PCR, and TCRdb's table has in-frame clones only and misses some. The sample holds under 110,000 clones; 90% are singletons and the top ten take approximately 8.2%. The receptor was isolated from an adult who received the AZD1222 COVID-19 vaccine. Sequenced here: peripheral blood, sampled 28 days after the second AZD1222 dose. The V gene is TRBV7-6, the J gene TRBJ2-7; 9 nucleotides match TRBD2. CDR3 bases: TGTGCCAGCAGCCGAGCGGGGGGCCCCTACGAGCAGTACTTC. Translation: CASSRAGGPYEQYF.